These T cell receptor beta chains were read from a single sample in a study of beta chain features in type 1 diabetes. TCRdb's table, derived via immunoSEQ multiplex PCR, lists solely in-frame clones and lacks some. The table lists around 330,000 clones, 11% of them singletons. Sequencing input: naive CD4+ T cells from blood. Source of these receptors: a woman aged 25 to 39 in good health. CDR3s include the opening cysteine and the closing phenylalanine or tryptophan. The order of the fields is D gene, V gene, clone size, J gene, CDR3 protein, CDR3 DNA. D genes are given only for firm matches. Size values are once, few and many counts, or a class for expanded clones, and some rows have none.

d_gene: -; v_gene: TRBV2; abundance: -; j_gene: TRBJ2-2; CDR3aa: CASSEISGITGELFF; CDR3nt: TGTGCCAGCAGTGAGATTTCAGGGATCACCGGGGAGCTGTTTTTT
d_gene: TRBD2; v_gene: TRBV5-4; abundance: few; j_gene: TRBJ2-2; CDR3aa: CASSWGLAGANTGELFF; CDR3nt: TGTGCCAGCAGTTGGGGACTAGCGGGAGCGAACACCGGGGAGCTGTTTTTT
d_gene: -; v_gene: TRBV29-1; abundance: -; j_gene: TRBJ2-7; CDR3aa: CSVLSPDEQYF; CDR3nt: TGCAGCGTTCTCTCCCCAGACGAGCAGTACTTC
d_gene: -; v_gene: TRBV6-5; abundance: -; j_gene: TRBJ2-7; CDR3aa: CASSYSLASTYEQYF; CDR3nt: TGTGCCAGCAGTTACTCGTTAGCGTCAACCTACGAGCAGTACTTC
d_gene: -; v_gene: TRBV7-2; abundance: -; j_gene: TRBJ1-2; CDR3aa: CASSLESANNYGYTF; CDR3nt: TGTGCCAGCAGCTTAGAGTCCGCTAATAACTATGGCTACACCTTC
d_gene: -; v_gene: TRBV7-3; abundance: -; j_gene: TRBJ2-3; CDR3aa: CASSSGQRTDTQYF; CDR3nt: TGTGCCAGCAGCTCCGGACAGCGCACAGATACGCAGTATTTT
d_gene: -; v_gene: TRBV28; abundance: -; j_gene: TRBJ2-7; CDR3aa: CASRVLLSGEQYF; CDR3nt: TGTGCCAGCAGGGTACTCCTTAGTGGCGAGCAGTACTTC
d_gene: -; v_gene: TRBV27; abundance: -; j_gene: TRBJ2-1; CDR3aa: CASTRGGVYNEQFF; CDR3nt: TGTGCCAGCACTCGAGGGGGAGTCTACAATGAGCAGTTCTTC
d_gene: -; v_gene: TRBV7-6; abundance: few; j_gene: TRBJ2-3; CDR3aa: CASSLRTSTDTQYF; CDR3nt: TGTGCCAGCAGCTTACGGACTAGCACAGATACGCAGTATTTT
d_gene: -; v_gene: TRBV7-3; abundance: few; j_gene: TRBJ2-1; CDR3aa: CASSPGTLNEQFF; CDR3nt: TGTGCCAGCAGCCCCGGGACACTCAATGAGCAGTTCTTC
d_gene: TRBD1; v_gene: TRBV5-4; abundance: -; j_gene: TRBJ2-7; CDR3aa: CASSFPGQGSHEQYF; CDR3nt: TGTGCCAGCAGCTTTCCGGGACAGGGGTCCCACGAGCAGTACTTC
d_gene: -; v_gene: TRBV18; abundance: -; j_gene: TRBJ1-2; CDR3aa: CASSPNGQTWEGYTF; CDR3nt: TGTGCCAGCTCACCCAATGGGCAGACCTGGGAGGGCTACACCTTC
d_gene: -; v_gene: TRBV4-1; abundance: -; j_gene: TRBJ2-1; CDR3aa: CASGSADRNEQFF; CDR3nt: TGCGCCAGCGGTAGCGCGGACCGCAATGAGCAGTTCTTC
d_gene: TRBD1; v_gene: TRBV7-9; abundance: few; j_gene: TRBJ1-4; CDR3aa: CASSSHIGQGVAKLFF; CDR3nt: TGTGCCAGCAGCTCCCATATCGGACAGGGAGTCGCAAAACTGTTTTTT
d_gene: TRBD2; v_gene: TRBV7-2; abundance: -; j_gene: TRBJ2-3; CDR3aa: CASSQRWRGGNTDTQYF; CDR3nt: TGTGCCAGCAGCCAACGGTGGCGGGGGGGGAACACAGATACGCAGTATTTT
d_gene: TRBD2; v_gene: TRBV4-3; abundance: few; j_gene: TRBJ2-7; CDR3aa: CASSQELAGGPYEQYF; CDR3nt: TGCGCCAGCAGCCAAGAACTAGCGGGAGGGCCCTACGAGCAGTACTTC
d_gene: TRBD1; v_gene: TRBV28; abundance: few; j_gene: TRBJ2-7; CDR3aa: CASSPRDRDEQYF; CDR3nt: TGTGCCAGCAGTCCTCGGGACAGGGACGAGCAGTACTTC
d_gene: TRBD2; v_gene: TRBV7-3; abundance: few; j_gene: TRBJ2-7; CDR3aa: CASSLYGTSIDEQYF; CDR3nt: TGTGCCAGCAGCTTATACGGGACTAGCATCGACGAGCAGTACTTC
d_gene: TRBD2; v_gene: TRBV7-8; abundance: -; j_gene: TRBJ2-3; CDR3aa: CASSLRASGSPDTQYF; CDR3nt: TGTGCCAGCAGCTTACGGGCTAGCGGGAGCCCAGATACGCAGTATTTT
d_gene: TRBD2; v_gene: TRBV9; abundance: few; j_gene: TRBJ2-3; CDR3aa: CASSSTTSGRWVGTDTQYF; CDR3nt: TGTGCCAGCAGCTCGACGACTAGCGGGAGGTGGGTGGGCACAGATACGCAGTATTTT
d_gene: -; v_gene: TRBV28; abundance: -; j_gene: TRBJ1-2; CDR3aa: CASSLSRGNYGYTF; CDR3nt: TGTGCCAGCAGTTTGTCAAGGGGCAACTATGGCTACACCTTC